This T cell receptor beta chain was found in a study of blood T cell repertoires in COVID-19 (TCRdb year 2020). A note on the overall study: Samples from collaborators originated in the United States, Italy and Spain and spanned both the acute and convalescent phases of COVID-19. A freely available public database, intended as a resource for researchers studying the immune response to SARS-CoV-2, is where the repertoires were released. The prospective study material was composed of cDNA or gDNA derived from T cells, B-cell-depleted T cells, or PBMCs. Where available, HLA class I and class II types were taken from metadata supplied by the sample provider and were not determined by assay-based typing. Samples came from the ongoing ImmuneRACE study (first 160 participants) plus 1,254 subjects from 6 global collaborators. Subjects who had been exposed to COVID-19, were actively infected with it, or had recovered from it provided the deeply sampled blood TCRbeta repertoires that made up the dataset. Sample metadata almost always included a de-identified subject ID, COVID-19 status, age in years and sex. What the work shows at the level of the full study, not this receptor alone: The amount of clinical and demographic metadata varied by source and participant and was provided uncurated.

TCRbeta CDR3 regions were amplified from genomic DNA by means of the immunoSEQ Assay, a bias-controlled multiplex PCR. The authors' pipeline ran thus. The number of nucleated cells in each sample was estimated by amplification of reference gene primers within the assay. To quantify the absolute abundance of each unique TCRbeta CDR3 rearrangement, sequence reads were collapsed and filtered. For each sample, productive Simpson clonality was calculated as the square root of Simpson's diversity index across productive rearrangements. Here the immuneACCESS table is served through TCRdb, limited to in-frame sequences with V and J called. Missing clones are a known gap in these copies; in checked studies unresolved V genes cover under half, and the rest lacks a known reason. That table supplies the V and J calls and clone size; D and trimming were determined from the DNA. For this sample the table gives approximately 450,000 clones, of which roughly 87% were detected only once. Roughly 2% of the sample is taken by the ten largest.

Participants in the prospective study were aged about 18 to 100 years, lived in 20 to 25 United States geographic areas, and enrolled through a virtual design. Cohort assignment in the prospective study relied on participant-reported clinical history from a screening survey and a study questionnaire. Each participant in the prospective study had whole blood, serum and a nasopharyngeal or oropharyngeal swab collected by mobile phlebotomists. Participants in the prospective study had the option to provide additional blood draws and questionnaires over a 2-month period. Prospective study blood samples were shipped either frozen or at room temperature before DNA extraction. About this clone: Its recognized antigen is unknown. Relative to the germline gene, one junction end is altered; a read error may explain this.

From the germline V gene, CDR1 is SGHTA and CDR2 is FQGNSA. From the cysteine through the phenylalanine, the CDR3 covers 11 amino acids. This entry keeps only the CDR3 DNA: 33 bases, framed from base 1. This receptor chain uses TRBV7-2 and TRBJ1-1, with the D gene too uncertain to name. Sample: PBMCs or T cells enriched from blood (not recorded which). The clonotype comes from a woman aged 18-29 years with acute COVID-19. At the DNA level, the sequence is TGTGCCAGCAGTTACAACATTGAAGCTTTCTTT. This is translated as CASSYNIEAFF.